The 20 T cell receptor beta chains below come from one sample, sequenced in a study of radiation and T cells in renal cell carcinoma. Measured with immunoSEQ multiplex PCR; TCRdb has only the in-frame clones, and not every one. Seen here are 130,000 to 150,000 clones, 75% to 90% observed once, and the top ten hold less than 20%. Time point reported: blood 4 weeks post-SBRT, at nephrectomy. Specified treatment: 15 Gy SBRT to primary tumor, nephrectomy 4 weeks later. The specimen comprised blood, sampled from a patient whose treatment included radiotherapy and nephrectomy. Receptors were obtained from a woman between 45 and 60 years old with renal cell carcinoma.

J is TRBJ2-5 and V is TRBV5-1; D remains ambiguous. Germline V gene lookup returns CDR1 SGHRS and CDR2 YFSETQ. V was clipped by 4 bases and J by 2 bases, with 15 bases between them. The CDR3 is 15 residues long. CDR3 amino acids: CASSPPNSGQETQYF. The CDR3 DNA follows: TGCGCCAGCAGCCCTCCGAACAGTGGTCAAGAGACCCAGTACTTC.

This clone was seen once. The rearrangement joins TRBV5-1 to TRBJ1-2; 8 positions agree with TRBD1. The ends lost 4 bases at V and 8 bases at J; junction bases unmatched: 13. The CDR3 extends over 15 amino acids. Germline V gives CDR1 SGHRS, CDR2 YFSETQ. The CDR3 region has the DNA TGCGCCAGCAGCCCGGTGGTGCAGGGGGCTGACGGCTACACCTTC. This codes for CASSPVVQGADGYTF.

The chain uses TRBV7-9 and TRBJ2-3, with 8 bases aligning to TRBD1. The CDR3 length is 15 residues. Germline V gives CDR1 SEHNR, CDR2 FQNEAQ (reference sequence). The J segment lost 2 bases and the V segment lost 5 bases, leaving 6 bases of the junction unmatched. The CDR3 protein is CASSPRTGITDTQYF. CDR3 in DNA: TGTGCCAGCAGCCCCCGGACAGGGATCACAGATACGCAGTATTTT.

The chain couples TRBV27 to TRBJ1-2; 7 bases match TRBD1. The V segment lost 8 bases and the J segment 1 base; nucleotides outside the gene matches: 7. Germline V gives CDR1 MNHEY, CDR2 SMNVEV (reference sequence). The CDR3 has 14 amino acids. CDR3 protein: CASRGTVFNYGYTF. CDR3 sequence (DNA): TGTGCCAGCCGCGGGACAGTATTTAACTATGGCTACACCTTC.

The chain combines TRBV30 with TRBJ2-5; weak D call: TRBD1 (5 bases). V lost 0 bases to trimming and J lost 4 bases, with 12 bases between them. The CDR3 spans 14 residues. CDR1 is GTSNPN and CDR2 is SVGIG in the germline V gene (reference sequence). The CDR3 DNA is TGTGCCTGGAGTGTCAGTGTGGGGCCAGAGACCCAGTACTTC. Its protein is CAWSVSVGPETQYF.

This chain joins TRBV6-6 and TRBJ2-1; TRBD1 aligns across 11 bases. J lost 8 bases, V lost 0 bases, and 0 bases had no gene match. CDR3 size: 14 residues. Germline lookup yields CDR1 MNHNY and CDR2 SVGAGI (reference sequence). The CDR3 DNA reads TGTGCCAGCAGTTACTCGGGACAGGGGGATGAGCAGTTCTTC. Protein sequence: CASSYSGQGDEQFF.

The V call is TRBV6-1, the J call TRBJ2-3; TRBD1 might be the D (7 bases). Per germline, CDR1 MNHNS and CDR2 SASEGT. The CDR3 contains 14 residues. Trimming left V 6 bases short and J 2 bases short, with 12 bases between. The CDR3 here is CASSRQGLTDTQYF. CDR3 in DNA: TGTGCCAGCAGCCGACAGGGACTCACAGATACGCAGTATTTT.

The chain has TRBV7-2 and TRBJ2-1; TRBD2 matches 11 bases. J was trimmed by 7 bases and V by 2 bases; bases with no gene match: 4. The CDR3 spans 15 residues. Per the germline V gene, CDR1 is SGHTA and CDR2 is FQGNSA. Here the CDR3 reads CASSLTSGSSNEQFF. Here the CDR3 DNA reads TGTGCCAGCAGCTTAACTAGCGGGAGTAGTAATGAGCAGTTCTTC.

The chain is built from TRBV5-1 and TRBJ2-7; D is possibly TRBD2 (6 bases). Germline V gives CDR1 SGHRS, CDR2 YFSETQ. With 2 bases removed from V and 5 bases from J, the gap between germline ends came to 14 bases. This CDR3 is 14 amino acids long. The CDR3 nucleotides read TGCGCCAGCAGCTTAGGCGGGGAGCCCCACGAGCAGTACTTC. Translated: CASSLGGEPHEQYF.

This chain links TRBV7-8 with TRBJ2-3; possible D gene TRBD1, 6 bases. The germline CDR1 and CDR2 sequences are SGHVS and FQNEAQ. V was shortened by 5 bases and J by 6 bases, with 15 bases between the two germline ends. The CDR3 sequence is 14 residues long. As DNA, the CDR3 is TGTGCCAGCAGCCGCTCCCAGGGGTGGGATACGCAGTATTTT. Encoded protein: CASSRSQGWDTQYF.

The CDR3 region has the DNA TGTGCCATCAGTGATCGGATGACAGATACGCAGTATTTT. This gives the protein CAISDRMTDTQYF. The chain employs TRBV10-3 and TRBJ2-3; D remains unclear. CDR1 is ENHRY, CDR2 SYGVKD, per germline. The ends were cut back, 3 bases at V and 3 bases at J, with 7 bases in the middle. This CDR3 is 13 amino acids long.

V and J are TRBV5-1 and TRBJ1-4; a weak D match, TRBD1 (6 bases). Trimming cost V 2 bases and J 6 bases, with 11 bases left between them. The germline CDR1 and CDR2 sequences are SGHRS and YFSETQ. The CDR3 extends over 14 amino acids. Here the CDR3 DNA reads TGCGCCAGCAGCTTTATGGACAGCTATGAAAAACTGTTTTTT. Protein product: CASSFMDSYEKLFF.

The DNA of the CDR3 is TGTGCCAGCCGTGGCCTTTCGCGCCTCACAGATACGCAGTATTTT. This gives the protein CASRGLSRLTDTQYF. The chain couples TRBV19 to TRBJ2-3; no reliable D call. V shed 9 bases and J shed 2 bases, with 18 bases lying between them. The germline V gene has CDR1 LNHDA and CDR2 SQIVND (reference sequence). The CDR3 length is 15 residues. The full variable domain, its missing parts supplied by reference TRBV19 and TRBJ2-3, is DGGITQSPKYLFRKEGQNVTLSCEQNLNHDAMYWYRQDPGQGLRLIYYSQIVNDFQKGDIAEGYSVSREKKESFPLTVTSAQKNPTAFYLCASRGLSRLTDTQYFGPGTRLTVL.

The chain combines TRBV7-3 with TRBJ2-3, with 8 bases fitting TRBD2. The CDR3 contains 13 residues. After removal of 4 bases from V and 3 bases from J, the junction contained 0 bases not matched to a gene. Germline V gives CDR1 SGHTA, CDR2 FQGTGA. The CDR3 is CASSSGGTDTQYF. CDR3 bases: TGTGCCAGCAGCTCGGGGGGGACAGATACGCAGTATTTT.

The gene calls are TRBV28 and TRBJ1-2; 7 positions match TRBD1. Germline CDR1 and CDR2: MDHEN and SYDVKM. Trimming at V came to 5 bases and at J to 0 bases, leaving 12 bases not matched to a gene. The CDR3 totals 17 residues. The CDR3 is CASSPGDRRKANYGYTF. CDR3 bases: TGTGCCAGCAGTCCGGGGGACAGACGAAAAGCTAACTATGGCTACACCTTC.

CDR3 protein: CASSSKLAYTDTQYF. CDR3 nucleotide sequence: TGTGCCAGCAGCTCGAAACTAGCGTACACAGATACGCAGTATTTT. This chain links TRBV7-3 with TRBJ2-3, with 7 bases identical to TRBD2. This CDR3 region has 15 residues. The J segment lost 2 bases and the V segment lost 4 bases, leaving 6 bases of the junction unmatched. Germline V gene sequence: CDR1 SGHTA, CDR2 FQGTGA.

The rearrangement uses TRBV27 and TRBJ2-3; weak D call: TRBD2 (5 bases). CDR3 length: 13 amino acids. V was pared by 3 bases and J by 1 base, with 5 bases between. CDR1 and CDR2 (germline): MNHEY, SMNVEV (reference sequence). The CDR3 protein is CASSFSGTDTQYF. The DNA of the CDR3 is TGTGCCAGCAGTTTTAGCGGCACAGATACGCAGTATTTT.

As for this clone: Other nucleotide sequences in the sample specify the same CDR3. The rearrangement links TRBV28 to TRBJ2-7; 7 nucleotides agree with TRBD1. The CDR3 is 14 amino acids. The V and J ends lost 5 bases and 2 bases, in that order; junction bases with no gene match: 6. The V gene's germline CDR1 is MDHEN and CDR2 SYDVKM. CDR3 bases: TGTGCCAGCAGTCCACGACAGGGCGCCTACGAGCAGTACTTC. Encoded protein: CASSPRQGAYEQYF.

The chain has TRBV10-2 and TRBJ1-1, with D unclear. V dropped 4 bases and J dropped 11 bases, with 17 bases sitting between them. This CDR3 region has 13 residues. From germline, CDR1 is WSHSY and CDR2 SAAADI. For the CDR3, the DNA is TGCGCCAGCAGTGGGGCAGGCCCAAAGTTGGCTTTCTTT. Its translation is CASSGAGPKLAFF.

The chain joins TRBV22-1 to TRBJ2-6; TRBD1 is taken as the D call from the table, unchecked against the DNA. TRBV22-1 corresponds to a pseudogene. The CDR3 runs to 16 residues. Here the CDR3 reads CPGIATEQSRANVLTF. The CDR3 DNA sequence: TGTCCTGGGATTGCAACCGAACAAAGTCGGGCCAACGTCCTGACTTTC.